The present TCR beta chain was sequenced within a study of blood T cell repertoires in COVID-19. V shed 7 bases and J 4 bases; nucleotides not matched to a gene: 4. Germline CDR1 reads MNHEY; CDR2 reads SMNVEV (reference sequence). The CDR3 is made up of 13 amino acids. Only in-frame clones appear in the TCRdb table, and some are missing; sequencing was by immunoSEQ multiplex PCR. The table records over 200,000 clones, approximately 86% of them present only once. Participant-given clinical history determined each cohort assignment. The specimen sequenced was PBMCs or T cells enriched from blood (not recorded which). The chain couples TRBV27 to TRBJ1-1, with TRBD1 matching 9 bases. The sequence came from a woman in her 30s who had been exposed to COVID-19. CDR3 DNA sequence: TGTGCCAGCACCCCGACAGGGGGCACTGAAGCTTTCTTT. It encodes CASTPTGGTEAFF.